This is a list of T cell receptor beta chains from one sample in a study of early T cells in non-severe SARS-CoV-2 infection. Each CDR3 protein is one row after TCRdb ran MiXCR on the 5' RACE reads. This sample has some 38,000 distinct CDR3 sequences, with 3.9% found just once. Sequences were obtained from whole blood. These TCRs come from an adult who was a healthcare worker with PCR-confirmed SARS-CoV-2 infection or an uninfected control (not recorded which). Both conserved end residues are trimmed from each CDR3. Each record gives: clone size, V gene, J gene, CDR3 protein. Clone size, where shown, is once, few, many, or a class for clones that have expanded.

clone size: many; V gene: TRBV9; J gene: TRBJ2-3; CDR3 protein: ASSVASTDTQY
clone size: many; V gene: TRBV7-3; J gene: TRBJ2-6; CDR3 protein: ASSPMYSGANVLT
clone size: -; V gene: TRBV19; J gene: TRBJ2-1; CDR3 protein: ASSSGTSGNEQF
clone size: many; V gene: TRBV11-3; J gene: TRBJ2-3; CDR3 protein: ASSQLDSPDTQY
clone size: few; V gene: TRBV24-1; J gene: TRBJ1-5; CDR3 protein: ATSSPYSNQPQH
clone size: many; V gene: TRBV4-1; J gene: TRBJ2-1; CDR3 protein: ASSTPGQGHNEQF
clone size: many; V gene: TRBV20-1; J gene: TRBJ2-1; CDR3 protein: SVKEASFGSYNEQF
clone size: many; V gene: TRBV7-9; J gene: TRBJ2-1; CDR3 protein: ASSLGGGGSMKEQF
clone size: medium-sized; V gene: TRBV12-3/TRBV12-4; J gene: TRBJ2-1; CDR3 protein: ASSKNLDSYNEQF
clone size: many; V gene: TRBV6-5; J gene: TRBJ2-5; CDR3 protein: ASSYQGPPSAETQY
clone size: many; V gene: TRBV29-1; J gene: TRBJ2-7; CDR3 protein: SVAPGLGGATYEQY
clone size: many; V gene: TRBV24-1; J gene: TRBJ2-1; CDR3 protein: ATSDRSAGVFDEQF
clone size: many; V gene: TRBV3-1; J gene: TRBJ2-7; CDR3 protein: ASSRGTSGSYEQY
clone size: -; V gene: TRBV3-1; J gene: TRBJ2-5; CDR3 protein: ASSQAPGTGETQY
clone size: many; V gene: TRBV12-3/TRBV12-4; J gene: TRBJ2-7; CDR3 protein: ASSLAVGSYEQY
clone size: many; V gene: TRBV4-1; J gene: TRBJ2-1; CDR3 protein: ASSQESSFDEQF
clone size: many; V gene: TRBV4-1; J gene: TRBJ1-3; CDR3 protein: ASSRSRVLSGNTIY
clone size: few; V gene: TRBV7-8; J gene: TRBJ1-4; CDR3 protein: ASSETRREKLF
clone size: many; V gene: TRBV28; J gene: TRBJ1-1; CDR3 protein: ASFITRGTLNTEAF
clone size: many; V gene: TRBV3-1; J gene: TRBJ2-5; CDR3 protein: ASSQATGTGETQY
clone size: many; V gene: TRBV27; J gene: TRBJ2-2; CDR3 protein: ASRVKPTGELF
clone size: many; V gene: TRBV19; J gene: TRBJ2-1; CDR3 protein: ASSIGLAGGPSEQF
clone size: many; V gene: TRBV7-8; J gene: TRBJ2-3; CDR3 protein: ASSPGRMGVTDTQY
clone size: few; V gene: TRBV4-3; J gene: TRBJ2-3; CDR3 protein: ASSPRTSGNSDTQY
clone size: many; V gene: TRBV4-3; J gene: TRBJ1-2; CDR3 protein: ASSPNTGTVYGYT
clone size: -; V gene: TRBV5-1; J gene: TRBJ2-1; CDR3 protein: ASSLELLAGGRLYNEQF
clone size: many; V gene: TRBV13; J gene: TRBJ2-1; CDR3 protein: ASSLSPGVSYNEQF
clone size: many; V gene: TRBV11-3; J gene: TRBJ2-3; CDR3 protein: ASSFGLMDGLTQY
clone size: many; V gene: TRBV6-2/TRBV6-3; J gene: TRBJ2-1; CDR3 protein: ASSYGDRAYNEQF
clone size: many; V gene: TRBV9; J gene: TRBJ2-7; CDR3 protein: ASSVGLEGVYEQY
clone size: -; V gene: TRBV6-2/TRBV6-3; J gene: TRBJ1-1; CDR3 protein: ASSQAGYTEAF
clone size: many; V gene: TRBV18; J gene: TRBJ2-3; CDR3 protein: ASSPGRDTQY